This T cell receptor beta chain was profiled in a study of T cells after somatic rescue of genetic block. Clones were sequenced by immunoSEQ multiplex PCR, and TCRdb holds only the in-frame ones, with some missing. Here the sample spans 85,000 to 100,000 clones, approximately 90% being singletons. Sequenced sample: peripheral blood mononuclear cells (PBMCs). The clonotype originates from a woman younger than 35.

CDR3 region: CASSLLPGSRQETQYF. The CDR3 coding sequence is TGCGCCAGCAGCCTCTTACCGGGATCCCGCCAAGAGACCCAGTACTTC. The chain employs TRBV4-1 and TRBJ2-5; D might be TRBD2 (5 bases). Trimming took 4 bases from V and 1 from J, leaving 16 bases between them. The CDR3 runs to 16 residues. Per germline, CDR1 MGHRA and CDR2 YSYEKL.